The source of this T cell receptor (beta chain) is a study of human T cells and chemical hapten exposure. About the research overall: How much TCR each sample yielded varied, mostly because pooled library volumes differed slightly.

CDR1 and CDR2 from the germline V gene are SGDLS and YYNGEE. The CDR3 extends over 14 amino acids. V dropped 4 bases and J dropped 4 bases, with 13 bases sitting between them. Using its own MiXCR run on the 5' RACE reads, TCRdb lists one record per CDR3 protein. Seen here are under 85,000 distinct CDR3 sequences, roughly 7.7% observed once, and the top ten hold 2% to 2.5%. Before extraction, the whole blood was not fractionated, and total RNA was taken from it. This clonotype was found many times. The chain combines TRBV9 with TRBJ2-3; D perhaps matches TRBD1 (5 bases). The clonotype was recovered from a male donor in good health. The CDR3 coding sequence is TGTGCCAGCAGCTCAGCTAGGGGATCAGATACGCAGTATTTT. Amino acid sequence: CASSSARGSDTQYF.